The TCR beta chain described here comes from a study of T-cell reconstitution after alpha-beta-depleted transplantation in children. Preparation of the TCRbeta library involved a method that used unique molecular identifiers. In TCRdb, the PCR reads were re-called with MiXCR into one record per CDR3 protein. Of over 200,000 distinct CDR3 sequences detected, about 9.5% appear once; the ten largest clones hold 5% to 7%. This clonotype showed up just a few times. CDR1 and CDR2 (germline): ENHRY, SYGVKD. V was pared by 5 bases and J by 4 bases, with 7 bases of the junction left unmatched. This CDR3 comprises 18 residues.

This TCR came from a human donor who donated a stem cell graft to a child with acute lymphoblastic leukemia. The rearrangement joins TRBV10-3 to TRBJ2-2; 16 positions agree with TRBD2. The source material was PBMCs from the stem cell graft donor, sampled from the stem cell graft. CDR3 residues: CAISTGTSGGAVTGELFF. CDR3 nucleotides: TGTGCCATCAGTACCGGGACTAGCGGGGGGGCAGTCACCGGGGAGCTGTTTTTT.